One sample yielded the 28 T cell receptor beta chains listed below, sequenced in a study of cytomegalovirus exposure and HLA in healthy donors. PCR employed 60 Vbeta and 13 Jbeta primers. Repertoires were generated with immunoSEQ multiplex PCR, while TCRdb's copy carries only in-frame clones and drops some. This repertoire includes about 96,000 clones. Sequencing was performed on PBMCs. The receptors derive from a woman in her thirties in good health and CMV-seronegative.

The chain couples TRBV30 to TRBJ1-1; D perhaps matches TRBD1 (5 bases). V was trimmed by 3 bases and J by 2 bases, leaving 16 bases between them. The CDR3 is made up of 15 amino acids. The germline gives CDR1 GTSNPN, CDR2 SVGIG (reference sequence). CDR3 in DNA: TGTGCCTGGAGCGCCTTAGAAGGGGCAAACACTGAAGCTTTCTTT. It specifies CAWSALEGANTEAFF.

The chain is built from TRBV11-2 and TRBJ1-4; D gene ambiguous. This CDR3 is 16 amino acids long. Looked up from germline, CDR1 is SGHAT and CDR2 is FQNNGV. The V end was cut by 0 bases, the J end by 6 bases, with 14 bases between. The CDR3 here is CASSLERWGGDEKLFF. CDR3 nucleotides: TGTGCCAGCAGCTTAGAAAGGTGGGGAGGCGATGAAAAACTGTTTTTT. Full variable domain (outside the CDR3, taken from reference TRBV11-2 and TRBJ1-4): EAGVAQSPRYKIIEKRQSVAFWCNPISGHATLYWYQQILGQGPKLLIQFQNNGVVDDSQLPKDRFSAERLKGVDSTLKIQPAKLEDSAVYLCASSLERWGGDEKLFFGSGTQLSVL.

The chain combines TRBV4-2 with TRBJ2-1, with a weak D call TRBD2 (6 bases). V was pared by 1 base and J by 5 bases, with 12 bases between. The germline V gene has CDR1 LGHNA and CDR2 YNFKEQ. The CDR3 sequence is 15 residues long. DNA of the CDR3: TGTGCCAGCAGCCAAGGAGGCGGAGGGGACAATGAGCAGTTCTTC. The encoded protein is CASSQGGGGDNEQFF.

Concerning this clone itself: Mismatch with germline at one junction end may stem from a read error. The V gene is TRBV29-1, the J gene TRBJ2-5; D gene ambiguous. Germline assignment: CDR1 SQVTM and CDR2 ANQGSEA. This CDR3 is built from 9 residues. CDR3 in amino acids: CSVEDKLNF. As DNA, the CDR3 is TGCAGCGTTGAAGATAAGCTAAACTTC.

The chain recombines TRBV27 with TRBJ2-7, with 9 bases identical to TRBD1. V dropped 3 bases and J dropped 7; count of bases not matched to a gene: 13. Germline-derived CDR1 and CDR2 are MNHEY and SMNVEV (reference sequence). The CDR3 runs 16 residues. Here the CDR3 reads CASSLSSGTGILEQYF. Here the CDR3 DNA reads TGTGCCAGCAGTTTGTCATCCGGGACAGGGATTTTGGAGCAGTACTTC.

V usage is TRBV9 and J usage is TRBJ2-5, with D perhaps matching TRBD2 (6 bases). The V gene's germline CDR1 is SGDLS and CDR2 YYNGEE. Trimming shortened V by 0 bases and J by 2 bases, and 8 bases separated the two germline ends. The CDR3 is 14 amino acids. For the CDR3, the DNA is TGTGCCAGCAGCGTAGAGGGACTTCAAGAGACCCAGTACTTC. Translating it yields CASSVEGLQETQYF.

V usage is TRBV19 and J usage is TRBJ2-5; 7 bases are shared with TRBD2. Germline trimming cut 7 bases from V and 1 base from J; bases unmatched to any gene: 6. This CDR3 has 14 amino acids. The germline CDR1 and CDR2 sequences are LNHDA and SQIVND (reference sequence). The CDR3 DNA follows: TGTGCCAGTAAGGATGGCGGGGGCCAAGAGACCCAGTACTTC. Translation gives CASKDGGGQETQYF. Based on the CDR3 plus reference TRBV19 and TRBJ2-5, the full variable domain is DGGITQSPKYLFRKEGQNVTLSCEQNLNHDAMYWYRQDPGQGLRLIYYSQIVNDFQKGDIAEGYSVSREKKESFPLTVTSAQKNPTAFYLCASKDGGGQETQYFGPGTRLLVL.

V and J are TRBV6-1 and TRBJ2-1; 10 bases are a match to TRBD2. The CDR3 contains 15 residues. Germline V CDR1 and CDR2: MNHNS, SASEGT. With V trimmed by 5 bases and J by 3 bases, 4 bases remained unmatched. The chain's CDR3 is CASSSRLAGYNEQFF. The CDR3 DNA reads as TGTGCCAGCAGTTCGAGACTAGCGGGCTACAATGAGCAGTTCTTC.

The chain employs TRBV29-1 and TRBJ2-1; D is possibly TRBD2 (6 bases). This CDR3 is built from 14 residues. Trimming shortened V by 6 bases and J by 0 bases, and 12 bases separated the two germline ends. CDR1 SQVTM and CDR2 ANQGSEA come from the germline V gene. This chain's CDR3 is CSVGDFDSYNEQFF. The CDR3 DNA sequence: TGCAGCGTAGGGGACTTCGACTCCTACAATGAGCAGTTCTTC.

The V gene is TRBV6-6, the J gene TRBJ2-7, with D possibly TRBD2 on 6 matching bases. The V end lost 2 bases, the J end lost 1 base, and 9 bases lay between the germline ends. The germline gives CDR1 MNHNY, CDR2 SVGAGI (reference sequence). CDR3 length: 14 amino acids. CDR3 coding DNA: TGTGCCAGCAGTTACCCCGGGACTTCCTACGAGCAGTACTTC. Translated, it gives CASSYPGTSYEQYF.

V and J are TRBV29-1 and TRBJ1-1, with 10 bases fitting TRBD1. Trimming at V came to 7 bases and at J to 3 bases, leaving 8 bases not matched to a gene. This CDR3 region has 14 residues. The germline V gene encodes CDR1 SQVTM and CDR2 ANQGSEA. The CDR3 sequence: CSASRDRGDTEAFF. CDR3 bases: TGCAGCGCTTCCCGGGACAGGGGAGACACTGAAGCTTTCTTT.

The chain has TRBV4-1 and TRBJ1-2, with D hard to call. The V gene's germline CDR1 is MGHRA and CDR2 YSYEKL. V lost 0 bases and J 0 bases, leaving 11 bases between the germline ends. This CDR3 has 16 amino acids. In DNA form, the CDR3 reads TGCGCCAGCAGCCAAGAAAGTGTAGTAGCTAACTATGGCTACACCTTC. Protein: CASSQESVVANYGYTF.

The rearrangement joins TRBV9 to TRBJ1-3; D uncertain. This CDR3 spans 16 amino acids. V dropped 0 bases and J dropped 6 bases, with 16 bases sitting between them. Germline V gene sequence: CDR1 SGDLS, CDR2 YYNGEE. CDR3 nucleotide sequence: TGTGCCAGCAGCGTAGGAGGGCCGGTAGGGATAAACACCATATATTTT. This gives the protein CASSVGGPVGINTIYF.

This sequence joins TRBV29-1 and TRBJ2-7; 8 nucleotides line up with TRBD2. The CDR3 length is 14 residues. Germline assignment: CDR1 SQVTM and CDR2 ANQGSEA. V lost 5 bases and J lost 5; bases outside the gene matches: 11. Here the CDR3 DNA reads TGCAGCGTTAACGGGGGGGCGTGGAGTGACGAGCAGTACTTC. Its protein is CSVNGGAWSDEQYF.

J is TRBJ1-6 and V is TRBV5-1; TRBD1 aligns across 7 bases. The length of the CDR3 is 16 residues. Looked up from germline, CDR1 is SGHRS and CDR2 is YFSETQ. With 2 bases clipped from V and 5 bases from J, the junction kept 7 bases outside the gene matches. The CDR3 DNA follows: TGCGCCAGCAGCTTAAGCGTGCAGGGGGATAATTCACCCCTCCACTTT. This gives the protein CASSLSVQGDNSPLHF.

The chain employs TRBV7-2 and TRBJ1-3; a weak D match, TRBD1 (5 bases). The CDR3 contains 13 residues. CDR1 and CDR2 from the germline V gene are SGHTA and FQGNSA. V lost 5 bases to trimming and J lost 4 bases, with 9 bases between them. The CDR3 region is CASSPGFGNTIYF. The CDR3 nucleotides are TGTGCCAGCAGCCCAGGGTTCGGAAACACCATATATTTT.

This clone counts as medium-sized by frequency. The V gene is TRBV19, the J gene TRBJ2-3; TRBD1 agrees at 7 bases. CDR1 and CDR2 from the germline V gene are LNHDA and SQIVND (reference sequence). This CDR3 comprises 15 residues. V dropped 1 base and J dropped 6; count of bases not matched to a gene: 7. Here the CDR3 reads CASSIGQGSFDTQYF. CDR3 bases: TGTGCCAGTAGTATAGGACAGGGTAGTTTTGATACGCAGTATTTT.

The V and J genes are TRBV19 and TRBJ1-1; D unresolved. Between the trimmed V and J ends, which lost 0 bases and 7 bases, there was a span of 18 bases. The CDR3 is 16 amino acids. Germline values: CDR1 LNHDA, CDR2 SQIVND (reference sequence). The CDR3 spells CASSIDREGLGREAFF. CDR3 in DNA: TGTGCCAGTAGTATAGATCGTGAGGGTTTAGGTCGTGAAGCTTTCTTT.

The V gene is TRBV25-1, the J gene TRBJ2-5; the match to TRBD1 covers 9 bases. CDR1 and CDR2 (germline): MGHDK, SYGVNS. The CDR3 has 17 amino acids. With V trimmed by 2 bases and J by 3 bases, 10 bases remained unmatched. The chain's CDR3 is CASSETYSGTGKETQYF. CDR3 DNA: TGTGCCAGCAGTGAAACATACTCCGGGACAGGGAAAGAGACCCAGTACTTC. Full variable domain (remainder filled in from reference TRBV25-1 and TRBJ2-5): EADIYQTPRYLVIGTGKKITLECSQTMGHDKMYWYQQDPGMELHLIHYSYGVNSTEKGDLSSESTVSRIRTEHFPLTLESARPSHTSQYLCASSETYSGTGKETQYFGPGTRLLVL.

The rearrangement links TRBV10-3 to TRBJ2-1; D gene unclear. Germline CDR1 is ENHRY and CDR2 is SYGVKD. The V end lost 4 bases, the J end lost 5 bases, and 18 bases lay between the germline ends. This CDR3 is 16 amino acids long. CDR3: CAISGWSIPRDNEQFF. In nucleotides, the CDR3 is TGTGCCATCAGTGGATGGTCCATCCCACGAGACAATGAGCAGTTCTTC.

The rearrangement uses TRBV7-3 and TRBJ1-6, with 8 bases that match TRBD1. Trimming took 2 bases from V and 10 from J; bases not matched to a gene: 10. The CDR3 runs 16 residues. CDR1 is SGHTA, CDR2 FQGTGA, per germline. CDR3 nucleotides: TGTGCCAGCAGCTTATTCGGACAGGGCCTTGGGTCACCCCTCCACTTT. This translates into CASSLFGQGLGSPLHF. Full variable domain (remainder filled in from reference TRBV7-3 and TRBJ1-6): GAGVSQTPSNKVTEKGKYVELRCDPISGHTALYWYRQSLGQGPEFLIYFQGTGAADDSGLPNDRFFAVRPEGSVSTLKIQRTERGDSAVYLCASSLFGQGLGSPLHFGNGTRLTVT.

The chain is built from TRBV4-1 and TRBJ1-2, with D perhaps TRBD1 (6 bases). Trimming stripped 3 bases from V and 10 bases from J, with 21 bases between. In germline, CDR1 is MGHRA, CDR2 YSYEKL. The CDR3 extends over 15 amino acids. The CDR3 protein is CASSHVRDIPEAYTF. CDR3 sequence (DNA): TGCGCCAGCAGCCATGTCCGGGACATCCCCGAGGCCTACACCTTC.

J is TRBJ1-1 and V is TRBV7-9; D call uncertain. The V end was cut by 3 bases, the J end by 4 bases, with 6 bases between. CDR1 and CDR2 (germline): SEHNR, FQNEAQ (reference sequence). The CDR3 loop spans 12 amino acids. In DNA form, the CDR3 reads TGTGCCAGCAGCTTTTCAGGCACTGAAGCTTTCTTT. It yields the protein CASSFSGTEAFF.

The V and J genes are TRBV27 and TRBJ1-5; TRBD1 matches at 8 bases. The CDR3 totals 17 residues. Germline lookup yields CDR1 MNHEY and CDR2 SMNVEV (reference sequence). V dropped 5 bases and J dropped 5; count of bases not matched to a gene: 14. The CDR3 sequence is CASSPWGTGGDDQPQHF. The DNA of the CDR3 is TGTGCCAGCAGTCCCTGGGGGACAGGTGGGGATGATCAGCCCCAGCATTTT.

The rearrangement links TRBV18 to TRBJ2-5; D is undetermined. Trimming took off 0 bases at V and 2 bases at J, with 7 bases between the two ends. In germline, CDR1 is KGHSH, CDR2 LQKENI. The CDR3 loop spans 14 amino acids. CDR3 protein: CASSPPTVQETQYF. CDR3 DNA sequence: TGTGCCAGCTCACCACCTACTGTTCAAGAGACCCAGTACTTC.

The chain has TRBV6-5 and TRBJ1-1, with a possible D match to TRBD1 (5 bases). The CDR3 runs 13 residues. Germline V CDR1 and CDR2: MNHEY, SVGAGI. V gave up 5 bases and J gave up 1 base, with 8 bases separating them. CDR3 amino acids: CASSEGENTEAFF. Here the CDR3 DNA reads TGTGCCAGCAGTGAAGGGGAGAACACTGAAGCTTTCTTT.

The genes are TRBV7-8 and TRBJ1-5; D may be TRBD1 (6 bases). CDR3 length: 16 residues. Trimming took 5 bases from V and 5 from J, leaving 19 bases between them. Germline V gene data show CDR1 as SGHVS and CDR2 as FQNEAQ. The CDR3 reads CASSNLQGVGDQPQHF. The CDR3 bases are TGTGCCAGCAGCAACCTACAGGGAGTTGGGGATCAGCCCCAGCATTTT.

This CDR3 is CASRPGRGRSFDGYTF. The CDR3 DNA follows: TGTGCCAGCAGGCCAGGAAGGGGGCGTTCGTTTGATGGCTACACCTTC. The chain carries TRBV7-8 and TRBJ1-2; 7 bases align to TRBD1. The CDR3 has 16 amino acids. Trimming removed 6 bases from V and 6 bases from J; junction bases left unmatched: 16. Germline values: CDR1 SGHVS, CDR2 FQNEAQ.